This entry lists 27 T cell receptor beta chains sequenced from one sample in a study of T cells in Graves' hyperthyroidism and ophthalmopathy (dated by TCRdb to the late 2010s). To prepare the library, multiplex PCR was applied. Sequencing instrument: Illumina HiSeq 2000. The TCR beta CDR3 regions were amplified from RNA transcripts. The first round of RT-PCR for the TCR CDR3 was performed with the HTBI primer set and the Qiagen OneStep RT-PCR kit. TCRdb trimmed public reads at Q25 via fastp, called clones via MiXCR and kept in-frame beta chains. Each record represents a unique CDR3 protein, reported with the most common genes and DNA among its rows. The sample table holds roughly 400,000 distinct CDR3 sequences, of which 15% to 17% were seen once. The ten top clones hold roughly 25% of the sample. Material for sequencing was blood. These receptor sequences come from a woman younger than 35 with Graves' hyperthyroidism that later progressed to Graves' ophthalmopathy.

The V gene is TRBV6-2 or TRBV6-3, the J gene TRBJ2-7, with 7 bases aligning to TRBD2. V was pared by 5 bases and J by 3 bases, with 10 bases of the junction left unmatched. Germline CDR1 MNHEY, CDR2 SVGEGT. The CDR3 runs 15 residues. The CDR3 DNA sequence: TGTGCCAGCAGTCGCCCGGGACTACGACTCTACGAGCAGTACTTC. Its protein product is CASSRPGLRLYEQYF.

This clonotype was found many times. The chain links TRBV7-3 to TRBJ2-1; 9 bases agree with TRBD1. Unmatched junction bases numbered 9, after V lost 5 bases and J lost 4 bases. The CDR3 spans 16 residues. Germline loops: CDR1 SGHTA, CDR2 FQGTGA. CDR3 loop: CASSLRGDRAYNEQFF. The CDR3 DNA sequence: TGTGCCAGCAGCCTGAGAGGGGACAGGGCATACAATGAGCAGTTCTTC.

This clonotype was counted many times. J is TRBJ1-5 and V is TRBV19; TRBD1 aligns across 8 bases. V was clipped by 7 bases and J by 4 bases; unmatched bases: 6. CDR1 is LNHDA, CDR2 SQIVND, per germline (reference sequence). The CDR3 is 14 residues long. The DNA of the CDR3 is TGTGCCAGTACCGGGACAGGCCGTAATCAGCCCCAGCATTTT. It codes for CASTGTGRNQPQHF.

The table lists this clonotype with a few counts. The chain carries TRBV6-1 and TRBJ2-7, with 9 nucleotides matching TRBD2. Germline CDR1 is MNHNS and CDR2 is SASEGT. The CDR3 is made up of 14 amino acids. With 7 bases clipped from V and 0 bases from J, the junction kept 4 bases outside the gene matches. The CDR3: CASTLAGTSYEQYF. CDR3 sequence (DNA): TGTGCCAGCACTCTAGCGGGAACCTCCTACGAGCAGTACTTC.

This clonotype was seen many times. V is TRBV19 and J is TRBJ2-2; D call uncertain. Germline CDR1 LNHDA, CDR2 SQIVND (reference sequence). V lost 6 bases, J lost 6 bases, and 14 bases lay in between. The CDR3 runs 14 residues. CDR3 DNA: TGTGCCAGTAGGTCGTCCCGTATGGCCGGGGAGCTGTTTTTT. This sequence encodes CASRSSRMAGELFF.

The rearrangement uses TRBV12-3 or TRBV12-4 and TRBJ2-5, with D maybe TRBD1 (7 bases). Trimming left V 9 bases short and J 4 bases short, with 15 bases between. This CDR3 is 13 amino acids long. CDR3 sequence reads: CASRGQGGETQYF. The DNA for the CDR3 is TGTGCCAGTAGGGGCCAGGGGGGAGAGACCCAGTACTTC.

Ten or more counts support this clonotype. V gene TRBV2 combines with J gene TRBJ2-1, with 7 bases identical to TRBD2. CDR3 length: 12 residues. The germline CDR1 and CDR2 sequences are SNHLY and FYNNEI. J was trimmed by 9 bases and V by 4 bases; bases with no gene match: 3. The CDR3 is CASSAWGGEQFF. CDR3 sequence (DNA): TGTGCCAGCAGTGCCTGGGGGGGTGAGCAGTTCTTC.

Many counts were recorded for this clonotype. The chain employs TRBV28 and TRBJ2-7; D may be TRBD1 (6 bases). Germline V lookup: CDR1 MDHEN, CDR2 SYDVKM. Trimming stripped 0 bases from V and 3 bases from J, with 12 bases between. CDR3 size: 15 residues. CDR3 sequence reads: CASSLWDSPNYEQYF. As DNA, the CDR3 is TGTGCCAGCAGTTTATGGGACAGCCCTAACTACGAGCAGTACTTC.

This clonotype was seen many times. The chain is built from TRBV2 and TRBJ2-2; D remains unclear. This CDR3 region has 12 residues. Germline V gene sequence: CDR1 SNHLY, CDR2 FYNNEI. Between the trimmed V and J ends, which lost 6 bases and 9 bases, there was a span of 11 bases. The CDR3 nucleotides are TGTGCCAGCAGAGCCGATTCCTGGGAGCTGTTTTTT. Translation gives CASRADSWELFF. Looking up the rest from reference TRBV2 and TRBJ2-2 gives the full variable domain: EPEVTQTPSHQVTQMGQEVILRCVPISNHLYFYWYRQILGQKVEFLVSFYNNEISEKSEIFDDQFSVERPDGSNFTLKIRSTKLEDSAMYFCASRADSWELFFGEGSRLTVL.

This clonotype was observed many times. The V call is TRBV11-3, the J call TRBJ2-1; 7 bases are a match to TRBD2. The CDR3 consists of 15 residues. Trimming at V came to 3 bases and at J to 2 bases, leaving 4 bases not matched to a gene. Germline V gene lookup returns CDR1 SGHNT and CDR2 YENEEA. The CDR3 nucleotides are TGTGCCAGCAGCTTTAGTAGCGGGCCCTACAATGAGCAGTTCTTC. This sequence encodes CASSFSSGPYNEQFF.

This clonotype was counted many times. V gene TRBV11-3 combines with J gene TRBJ2-7; the D is unclear. The CDR3 totals 15 residues. From germline, CDR1 is SGHNT and CDR2 YENEEA. Trimming shortened V by 2 bases and J by 1 base, and 12 bases separated the two germline ends. Written as DNA, the CDR3 is TGTGCCAGCAGCTTAAGGTACCGCAGTTCCTACGAGCAGTACTTC. Protein: CASSLRYRSSYEQYF.

Ten or more counts support this clonotype. As DNA, the CDR3 is TGTGCCAGCAGTTCCGGGACAGGGTTCTCCTACGAGCAGTACTTC. The encoded protein is CASSSGTGFSYEQYF. The chain recombines TRBV28 with TRBJ2-7, with 9 bases aligning to TRBD1. Trimming cost V 4 bases and J 0 bases; bases outside gene matches: 4. Per the germline V gene, CDR1 is MDHEN and CDR2 is SYDVKM. The CDR3 runs to 15 residues. The full variable domain, completed using reference TRBV28 and TRBJ2-7, is DVKVTQSSRYLVKRTGEKVFLECVQDMDHENMFWYRQDPGLGLRLIYFSYDVKMKEKGDIPEGYSVSREKKERFSLILESASTNQTSMYLCASSSGTGFSYEQYFGPGTRLTVT.

The V call is TRBV6-2 or TRBV6-3, the J call TRBJ2-1; D perhaps matches TRBD1 (6 bases). The germline V gene encodes CDR1 MNHEY and CDR2 SVGEGT. The CDR3 runs 16 residues. With 2 bases removed from V and 0 bases from J, the gap between germline ends came to 11 bases. The CDR3 nucleotides are TGTGCCAGCAGTTACCGGGGACATCCCTCCTACAATGAGCAGTTCTTC. Translating gives CASSYRGHPSYNEQFF.

Many counts were recorded for this clonotype. The rearrangement links TRBV20-1 to TRBJ2-7; TRBD2 matches at 9 bases. With 0 bases clipped from V and 3 bases from J, the junction kept 9 bases outside the gene matches. The CDR3 runs 16 residues. Germline-derived CDR1 and CDR2 are DFQATT and SNEGSKA (reference sequence). DNA for the CDR3: TGCAGTGCTAGAGATTTTCGGAGACTAGCGGACTACGAGCAGTACTTC. Protein sequence: CSARDFRRLADYEQYF.

The rearrangement uses TRBV30 and TRBJ2-7; 7 bases align to TRBD2. The CDR3 extends over 13 amino acids. CDR1 is GTSNPN, CDR2 SVGIG, per germline (reference sequence). V lost 3 bases to trimming and J lost 4 bases; unmatched junction nucleotides: 6. The CDR3 DNA reads TGTGCCTGGAGGCCCGGCGGGAGTTACGAGCAGTACTTC. Translating it yields CAWRPGGSYEQYF. Full variable domain (rest looked up from reference TRBV30 and TRBJ2-7): SQTIHQWPATLVQPVGSPLSLECTVEGTSNPNLYWYRQAAGRGLQLLFYSVGIGQISSEVPQNLSASRPQDRQFILSSKKLLLSDSGFYLCAWRPGGSYEQYFGPGTRLTVT.

Concerning this clonotype itself: Possible read error: a much larger clone is one base away. This sequence joins TRBV5-1 and TRBJ1-1; 8 nucleotides line up with TRBD1. J was trimmed by 6 bases and V by 0 bases; bases with no gene match: 7. There are 15 residues in the CDR3. Germline CDR1 and CDR2: SGHRS and YFSETQ. CDR3 nucleotide sequence: TGCGCCAGCAGCTTGGGGGCAGGGGGCATAGCTGAAGCTTTCTTT. Translated, it gives CASSLGAGGIAEAFF.

This clonotype was counted only a few times. The chain links TRBV7-2 to TRBJ1-2; no definite D call. This CDR3 comprises 15 residues. V was shortened by 3 bases and J by 8 bases, with 19 bases between the two germline ends. Germline V lookup: CDR1 SGHTA, CDR2 FQGNSA. The CDR3 loop reads CASSFMGTALEGYTF. CDR3 nucleotide sequence: TGTGCCAGCAGCTTTATGGGAACGGCGCTCGAGGGCTACACCTTC.

The table lists this clonotype with many counts. V gene TRBV20-1 combines with J gene TRBJ2-7, with a possible D match to TRBD2 (6 bases). Germline V CDR1 and CDR2: DFQATT, SNEGSKA (reference sequence). The CDR3 runs to 14 residues. V was cut by 6 bases and J by 3 bases, with 18 bases left in between. This chain's CDR3 is CSARHSGSNYEQYF. CDR3 in DNA: TGCAGTGCCCGACATAGCGGATCTAACTACGAGCAGTACTTC.

In its sample, this clonotype was seen many times. The rearrangement links TRBV28 to TRBJ2-3; 10 nucleotides line up with TRBD1. The V gene's germline CDR1 is MDHEN and CDR2 SYDVKM. V lost 1 base and J lost 0; bases outside the gene matches: 16. This CDR3 is built from 21 residues. This CDR3 reads CASSLSAGTGAYYPSTDTQYF. The DNA of the CDR3 is TGTGCCAGCAGTTTATCGGCCGGGACAGGGGCCTACTATCCTAGCACAGATACGCAGTATTTT.

This clonotype has a count of ten or more. This sequence joins TRBV27 and TRBJ2-5; 8 nucleotides agree with TRBD1. V shed 3 bases, J shed 2 bases, and the junction held 5 bases outside the gene matches. This CDR3 comprises 15 residues. CDR1 is MNHEY, CDR2 SMNVEV, per germline (reference sequence). As DNA, the CDR3 is TGTGCCAGCAGTTTGCGGACAGGGCTGCAAGAGACCCAGTACTTC. Its protein product is CASSLRTGLQETQYF.

V gene TRBV29-1 combines with J gene TRBJ2-7; D is possibly TRBD2 (5 bases). Trimming left V 3 bases short and J 2 bases short, with 11 bases between. The CDR3 loop spans 13 amino acids. Per the germline V gene, CDR1 is SQVTM and CDR2 is ANQGSEA. The CDR3 coding sequence is TGCAGCGTTGACGGCTCTAGCCCCTACGAGCAGTACTTC. Translated: CSVDGSSPYEQYF.

The CDR3: CASSVTDSQETQYF. In DNA, the CDR3 is TGTGCCAGCAGCGTTACCGACAGTCAAGAGACCCAGTACTTC. The V call is TRBV9, the J call TRBJ2-5, with D perhaps matching TRBD1 (5 bases). Between the trimmed V and J ends, which lost 2 bases and 2 bases, there was a span of 10 bases. Germline V lookup: CDR1 SGDLS, CDR2 YYNGEE. The CDR3 is 14 residues long.

This sequence joins TRBV6-2 or TRBV6-3 and TRBJ1-5; TRBD1 might be the D (6 bases). The CDR3 is 15 residues long. Trimming cost V 6 bases and J 0 bases, with 12 bases left between them. Germline values: CDR1 MNHEY, CDR2 SVGEGT. The CDR3 DNA follows: TGTGCCAGCAGAAGGAACAGGGTTAGCAATCAGCCCCAGCATTTT. Its translation: CASRRNRVSNQPQHF.

This clonotype has at least ten counts. This chain uses TRBV18 with TRBJ2-5; D perhaps matches TRBD2 (6 bases). The CDR3 has 15 amino acids. Germline V gene lookup returns CDR1 KGHSH and CDR2 LQKENI. V lost 1 base, J lost 5 bases, and 14 bases lay in between. CDR3 sequence (DNA): TGTGCCAGCTCACCACTGGAGGGAATCGGGGAGACCCAGTACTTC. This translates into CASSPLEGIGETQYF.

This clonotype has a count of ten or more. CDR3: CASSQDKVLSDTQYF. The CDR3 nucleotides are TGTGCCAGCAGCCAAGATAAGGTGTTGTCGGATACGCAGTATTTT. The V and J genes are TRBV3-1 and TRBJ2-3; no reliable D call. CDR1 LGHDT and CDR2 YNNKEL come from the germline V gene (reference sequence). Deletions cut 0 bases from V and 6 bases from J, with 13 bases between. There are 15 residues in the CDR3.

This clonotype has a count of ten or more. The V call is TRBV20-1, the J call TRBJ1-1; 11 bases map to TRBD1. The CDR3 consists of 16 residues. Germline CDR1 and CDR2: DFQATT and SNEGSKA (reference sequence). Trimming cost V 0 bases and J 4 bases; bases outside gene matches: 7. The CDR3 bases are TGCAGTGCTAGAGATGGCGGGACAGGGGGTTTCACTGAAGCTTTCTTT. Translation gives CSARDGGTGGFTEAFF.

J is TRBJ2-2 and V is TRBV12-3 or TRBV12-4, with D uncertain. CDR3 length equals 14 residues. Trimming shortened V by 6 bases and J by 6 bases, and 14 bases separated the two germline ends. The CDR3 here is CASSLGVGSGELFF. The DNA of the CDR3 is TGTGCCAGCAGCCTAGGCGTTGGCTCCGGGGAGCTGTTTTTT.